This is a list of T cell receptor beta chains from one sample in a study of blood T cells in healthy people across ages. MiXCR was run by TCRdb on the 5' RACE reads, yielding one entry per CDR3 protein. The sample records 650,000 to 1,000,000 distinct CDR3 sequences, 35% to 40% being singletons. The specimen was blood. These receptors originate from a man between 18 and 35 years old in good health. CDR3s include the opening cysteine and the closing phenylalanine or tryptophan. Each record gives: J gene, clone size, D gene, V gene, CDR3 DNA, CDR3 protein. The D gene is left open where the match is weak. The size entry is marked missing in some rows and otherwise reads once, few, many or a size class.

TRBJ2-1,many,NA,TRBV7-2,TGTGCCAGCAGCATTAGTTGGGACTACAATGAGCAGTTCTTC,CASSISWDYNEQFF
TRBJ2-1,few,NA,TRBV6-6,TGTGCCAGCAGTTACTACTTTCCACCGGGCTCAAGGGATGAGCAGTTCTTC,CASSYYFPPGSRDEQFF
TRBJ1-5,many,NA,TRBV21-1,TGTGCCAGCAGCACCACCGAGGACAGGGACAATCAGCCCCAGCATTTT,CASSTTEDRDNQPQHF
TRBJ1-2,few,TRBD1,TRBV7-9,TGTGCCAGCAGCTGGGACAGGGATGGCTACACCTTC,CASSWDRDGYTF
TRBJ1-2,few,NA,TRBV7-2,TGTGCCAGCAGCTTAGCGAGAGGGATCTATGGCTACACCTTC,CASSLARGIYGYTF
TRBJ1-4,few,NA,TRBV20-1,TGCAGTGCTAACGGACAGCCTAATGAAAAACTGTTTTTT,CSANGQPNEKLFF
TRBJ1-2,many,NA,TRBV7-2,TGTGCCAGCAGCTTAGAAAGGGGCGCGGGTGGCTACACCTTC,CASSLERGAGGYTF
TRBJ2-7,few,NA,TRBV4-3,TGCGCCAGCAGCCCCGAGTCGGAGGGCTCCTACGAGCAGTACTTC,CASSPESEGSYEQYF
TRBJ1-2,NA,NA,TRBV6-5,TGTGCCAGCAGTTACCAGGGCGGTCGGTTCAACTATGGCTACACCTTC,CASSYQGGRFNYGYTF
TRBJ2-2,few,NA,TRBV12-3/TRBV12-4,TGTGCCAGCAGCCGTGACTCTGGCACCGGGGAGCTGTTTTTT,CASSRDSGTGELFF
TRBJ2-3,few,NA,TRBV7-3,TGTGCCAGCAGCCCTGTGGGGGCCACAGAGACGCAGTATTTT,CASSPVGATETQYF
TRBJ1-2,NA,NA,TRBV27,TGTGCCAGCAGCCGGGACGGGCGCTATGGCTACACCTTC,CASSRDGRYGYTF
TRBJ2-7,NA,TRBD1,TRBV20-1,TGCAGTGCCAAGGGACAGACCCATGGCGAGCAGTACTTC,CSAKGQTHGEQYF
TRBJ2-7,many,TRBD1,TRBV20-1,TGCAGTGCTAGGGGACAGGGAGGGTCCTACGAGCAGTACTTC,CSARGQGGSYEQYF
TRBJ2-1,many,NA,TRBV4-1,TGCGCCAGCAGCCTAAATTCCCCGGACAATGAGCAGTTCTTC,CASSLNSPDNEQFF
TRBJ2-5,few,NA,TRBV5-1,TGCGCCAGCAGACGATTTCGGGGCGCGTCTATGGAGACCCAGTACTTC,CASRRFRGASMETQYF
TRBJ1-2,many,NA,TRBV7-9,TGTGCCAGCAGCCCGGACAGTAACGCGGGCTACACCTTC,CASSPDSNAGYTF
TRBJ2-1,many,TRBD1,TRBV20-1,TGCAGTGCTCAACCTCTGGGACAGGGCGACAATGAGCAGTTCTTC,CSAQPLGQGDNEQFF
TRBJ1-2,NA,NA,TRBV7-9,TGTGCCTGTGGCAGACCGAACTATGGCTACACCTTC,CACGRPNYGYTF
TRBJ1-4,NA,NA,TRBV20-1,TGCAGTGCCGAGAGGGGAGCTAATGAAAAACTGTTTTTT,CSAERGANEKLFF
TRBJ1-2,NA,NA,TRBV13,TGTGCCGGCAGCTCGGACGTCTATGGCTACACCTTC,CAGSSDVYGYTF
TRBJ1-2,few,TRBD1,TRBV7-9,TGTGCCAGCAGCTTAGGGACAGGGGTTTATGGCTACACCTTC,CASSLGTGVYGYTF
TRBJ2-3,NA,NA,TRBV12-3/TRBV12-4,TGTGCCAGCACCTGGGGACATGCTAGAGCAGATACGCAGTATTTT,CASTWGHARADTQYF
TRBJ2-7,NA,NA,TRBV18,TGTGCCAGCTCACCACAAGGTCCCCCTTACGAGCAGTACTTC,CASSPQGPPYEQYF
TRBJ2-3,NA,NA,TRBV9,TGTGCCAGCAGCGTACCTAAGGAGTCAGATACGCAGTATTTT,CASSVPKESDTQYF
TRBJ2-3,many,TRBD2,TRBV6-6,TGTGCCAGCAGTTACGGGACTAGCGGGGGAACAGATACGCAGTATTTT,CASSYGTSGGTDTQYF
TRBJ1-2,many,NA,TRBV20-1,TGCAGTGCTATCCCCCCGACAGATAACTATGGCTACACCTTC,CSAIPPTDNYGYTF
TRBJ2-4,NA,TRBD1,TRBV4-3,TGCGCCAGCAGCCAGAGATCCGGGACAGGGGATTGGATCGAGGAGCAGTACTTC,CASSQRSGTGDWIEEQYF
TRBJ1-4,NA,NA,TRBV5-1,TGCGCCAGCAGCTTCGGCGGGGAGGATGAAAAACTGTTTTTT,CASSFGGEDEKLFF
TRBJ1-2,NA,NA,TRBV12-3/TRBV12-4,TGTGCCAGCAGTGTAGAGGAGGGGTGGTATGGCTACACCTTC,CASSVEEGWYGYTF
TRBJ2-2,NA,NA,TRBV7-9,TGTGCCAGCAGCTTATCCTCTGGAGGCGGGGAGCTGTTTTTT,CASSLSSGGGELFF
TRBJ2-3,NA,NA,TRBV5-1,TGCGCCAGCAGCTTGGAGGCTAGTGGGTCAGATACGCAGTATTTT,CASSLEASGSDTQYF
TRBJ2-1,NA,TRBD2,TRBV11-2,TGTGCCAGCAGCTTCCGCAGAAGGGCTAGCGGGTCCCCGTCGAATGAGCAGTTCTTC,CASSFRRRASGSPSNEQFF
TRBJ1-6,few,NA,TRBV6-5,TGTGCCAGCACCGCCAGCCGCCAGGGGCTAAATTCACCCCTCCACTTT,CASTASRQGLNSPLHF
TRBJ1-1,NA,NA,TRBV10-3,TGTGCCATCAGCGGGACCCAAGGGGGCACTGAAGCTTTCTTT,CAISGTQGGTEAFF
TRBJ2-3,few,TRBD2,TRBV18,TGTGCCAGCTCACGGGGGACTAGCGCAGATACGCAGTATTTT,CASSRGTSADTQYF
TRBJ2-5,NA,TRBD2,TRBV7-9,TGTGCCAGCAGCTCAGGACTAGCGGGGCCCTCCGGGCAGACCCAGTACTTC,CASSSGLAGPSGQTQYF
TRBJ2-1,NA,NA,TRBV27,TGTGCCAGCAGTTTATCAATCGATGAGCAGTTCTTC,CASSLSIDEQFF
TRBJ1-1,NA,TRBD1,TRBV4-1,TGCGCCAGCAGCCAAGAGATTGGACAGGGGAACACTGAAGCTTTCTTT,CASSQEIGQGNTEAFF
TRBJ2-3,NA,NA,TRBV20-1,TGCAGTGCTAGGGGGGCCACAGATACGCAGTATTTT,CSARGATDTQYF
TRBJ2-7,NA,NA,TRBV29-1,TGCAGCGTTGTAGACAGGACCACCTACGAGCAGTACTTC,CSVVDRTTYEQYF
TRBJ1-4,NA,NA,TRBV29-1,TGCAGCGTGAGAACGACAGCAACTAATGAAAAACTGTTTTTT,CSVRTTATNEKLFF
TRBJ1-6,NA,NA,TRBV7-9,TGTGCCAGCAGCTCAGGCCCTGGCTCAACCCACTTT,CASSSGPGSTHF
TRBJ2-1,few,TRBD1,TRBV20-1,TGCAGTGCTCAGGACAGGGCCTCGGGGAATGAGCAGTTCTTC,CSAQDRASGNEQFF
TRBJ1-4,NA,NA,TRBV29-1,TGCAGCGCCCGGACGGGTGAAGGTGAAAAACTGTTTTTT,CSARTGEGEKLFF
TRBJ1-4,NA,NA,TRBV4-1,TGCGCCAGCAGCCAAGATGAAGGGAGTGATGAAAAACTGTTTTTT,CASSQDEGSDEKLFF
TRBJ1-1,many,NA,TRBV12-3/TRBV12-4,TGTGCCAGCAGCTCTGGACCGAACACTGAAGCTTTCTTT,CASSSGPNTEAFF
TRBJ1-1,NA,NA,TRBV7-2,TGTGCCAGCAGCTTATACTACGGGACAAAGAACACTGAAGCTTTCTTT,CASSLYYGTKNTEAFF
TRBJ2-5,NA,NA,TRBV4-3,TGCGCCAGCAGCCAAGATCGACAGCCGGGGGAGACCCAGTACTTC,CASSQDRQPGETQYF
TRBJ1-5,NA,NA,TRBV4-3,TGCGCCAGCAGCCATGAGTACACTAGCAATCAGCCCCAGCATTTT,CASSHEYTSNQPQHF
TRBJ2-3,NA,NA,TRBV4-2,TGTGCCACCCGAAGGACAGATACGCAGTATTTT,CATRRTDTQYF
TRBJ2-7,NA,NA,TRBV5-1,TGCGCCAGCAGGATGGGCCTCGCCTACGAGCAGTACTTC,CASRMGLAYEQYF
TRBJ2-5,NA,TRBD1,TRBV27,TGTGCCAGCAGTCCCCGGACAGGACCCCAAGAGACCCAGTACTTC,CASSPRTGPQETQYF
TRBJ2-3,NA,NA,TRBV27,TGTGCCAGCAGTTTATCCTATAGCACAGATACGCAGTATTTT,CASSLSYSTDTQYF
TRBJ2-5,NA,TRBD2,TRBV7-8,TGTGCCAGCAGCTTTACTAGCGGGGGGGCCGAAGAGACCCAGTACTTC,CASSFTSGGAEETQYF
TRBJ2-3,NA,NA,TRBV4-3,TGCGCCAGCAGCCAAGATCGGGGAGTAAAGGATACGCAGTATTTT,CASSQDRGVKDTQYF
TRBJ1-1,NA,NA,TRBV25-1,TGTGCCAGCACCCGGGCAGGCCAACGTGAAGCTTTCTTT,CASTRAGQREAFF
TRBJ2-3,many,TRBD2,TRBV12-3/TRBV12-4,TGTGCCAGCAGTTTAGCGCTTACTAGCGGAGCCACAGATACGCAGTATTTT,CASSLALTSGATDTQYF
TRBJ1-5,few,NA,TRBV20-1,TGCAGTGCTCAGGACGGAGCTGTCAATCAGCCCCAGCATTTT,CSAQDGAVNQPQHF
TRBJ1-6,few,TRBD1,TRBV12-3/TRBV12-4,TGTGCCAGCAGCCCCAGACAGGGCGGTAATTCACCCCTCCACTTT,CASSPRQGGNSPLHF